The clone carrying this TCR beta chain was picked up many times. Its antigen is as yet unknown. With a much larger clone just one base away, this may be a read error. Germline loops: CDR1 SGHDT, CDR2 YYEEEE. The CDR3 is 15 amino acids. Between 20 and 30 mg of unsorted bulk tissue served as the source from which RNA and DNA were co-extracted. Each tumor had five separate regions sampled. This entry is derived from a study of tumor-infiltrating lymphocytes in primary liver carcinoma. Synthesis of TCR beta cDNA was carried out from about 540 ng total RNA with a constant-region primer. The TCR beta library was amplified through three nested multiplex PCR rounds in a modified ARM-PCR procedure. PCR rounds one and two used TRBV1-TRBV30 forward primers with a C-beta reverse primer for 10 cycles each. TCRdb used MiXCR to reprocess the multiplex PCR reads, holding one entry per CDR3 protein. The table has tens of thousands of distinct CDR3 sequences, 76% seen once.

Findings and limits, study-wide: With p = 0.039, the top-250-clone fraction in tumors significantly exceeded that in blood.

The gene calls are TRBV5-6 and TRBJ2-2, with a tentative D call TRBD2 (6 bases). The TCR was taken from a man in his forties or fifties with primary liver carcinoma and hepatitis B virus infection. The sequenced material came from liver tumor tissue from sampling region 5. Subset defined: tumor region T5, tumor centre. The CDR3 DNA reads TGTGCCAACAGCCGGAGGGCTAGCTACACCGGGGAGCTGTTTTTT. Protein product: CANSRRASYTGELFF.